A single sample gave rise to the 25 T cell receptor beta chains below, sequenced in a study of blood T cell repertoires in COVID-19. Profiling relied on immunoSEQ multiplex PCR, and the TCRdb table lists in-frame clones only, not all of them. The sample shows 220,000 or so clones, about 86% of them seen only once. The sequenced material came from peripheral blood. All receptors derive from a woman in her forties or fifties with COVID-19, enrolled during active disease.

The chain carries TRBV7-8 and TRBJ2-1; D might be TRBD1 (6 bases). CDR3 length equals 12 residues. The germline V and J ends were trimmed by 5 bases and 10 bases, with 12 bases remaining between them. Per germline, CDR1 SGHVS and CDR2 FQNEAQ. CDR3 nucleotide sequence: TGTGCCAGCAGCCGTACAGGGCCCGAGCAGTTCTTC. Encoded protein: CASSRTGPEQFF.

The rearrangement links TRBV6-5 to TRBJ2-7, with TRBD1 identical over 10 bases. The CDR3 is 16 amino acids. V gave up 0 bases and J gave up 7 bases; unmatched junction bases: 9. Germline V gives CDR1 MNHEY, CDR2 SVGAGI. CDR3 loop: CASSYSPGQGFGEQYV. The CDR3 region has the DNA TGTGCCAGCAGTTACTCACCGGGACAGGGGTTTGGGGAGCAGTACGTC.

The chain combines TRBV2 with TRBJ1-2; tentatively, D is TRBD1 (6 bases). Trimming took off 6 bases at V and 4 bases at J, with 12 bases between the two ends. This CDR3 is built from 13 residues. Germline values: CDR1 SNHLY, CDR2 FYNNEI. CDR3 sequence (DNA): TGTGCCAGCAGGGACAGACAAGTCTATGGCTACACCTTC. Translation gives CASRDRQVYGYTF.

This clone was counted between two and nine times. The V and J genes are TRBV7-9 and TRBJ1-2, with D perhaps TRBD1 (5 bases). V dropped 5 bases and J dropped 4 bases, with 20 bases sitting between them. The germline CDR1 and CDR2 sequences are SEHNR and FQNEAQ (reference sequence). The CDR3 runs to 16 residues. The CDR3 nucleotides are TGTGCCAGCAGCCCCGCCGTCGGGGGGTATTCCTATGGCTACACCTTC. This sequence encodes CASSPAVGGYSYGYTF.

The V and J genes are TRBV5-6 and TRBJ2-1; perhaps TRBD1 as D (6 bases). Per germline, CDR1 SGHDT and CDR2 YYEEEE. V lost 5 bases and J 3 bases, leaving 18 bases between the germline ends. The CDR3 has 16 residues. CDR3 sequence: CASSGQRGMYYNEQFF. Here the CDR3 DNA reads TGTGCCAGCAGTGGCCAGAGGGGGATGTACTACAATGAGCAGTTCTTC.

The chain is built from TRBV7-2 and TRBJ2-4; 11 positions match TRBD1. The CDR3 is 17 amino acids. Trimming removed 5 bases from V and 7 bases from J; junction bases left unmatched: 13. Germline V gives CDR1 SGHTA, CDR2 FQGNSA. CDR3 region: CASSQGRARDRGNIQYF. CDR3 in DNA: TGTGCCAGCAGCCAAGGGAGGGCCCGGGACAGGGGGAACATTCAGTACTTC.

The CDR3 protein is CASSLSGGRYEQYF. CDR3 bases: TGTGCCAGCAGCCTCAGCGGGGGGCGCTACGAGCAGTACTTC. The V call is TRBV27, the J call TRBJ2-7, with 9 positions matching TRBD2. The CDR3 totals 14 residues. Unmatched junction bases numbered 6, after V lost 6 bases and J lost 3 bases. Germline CDR1 and CDR2: MNHEY and SMNVEV (reference sequence).

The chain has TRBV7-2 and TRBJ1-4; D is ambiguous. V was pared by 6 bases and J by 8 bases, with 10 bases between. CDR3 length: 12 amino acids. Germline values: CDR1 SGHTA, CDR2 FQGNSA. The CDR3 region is CASSLPGEKLFF. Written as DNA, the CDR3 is TGTGCCAGCAGTCTTCCGGGGGAAAAACTGTTTTTT. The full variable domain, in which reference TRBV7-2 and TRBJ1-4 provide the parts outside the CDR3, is GAGVSQSPSNKVTEKGKDVELRCDPISGHTALYWYRQSLGQGLEFLIYFQGNSAPDKSGLPSDRFSAERTGGSVSTLTIQRTQQEDSAVYLCASSLPGEKLFFGSGTQLSVL.

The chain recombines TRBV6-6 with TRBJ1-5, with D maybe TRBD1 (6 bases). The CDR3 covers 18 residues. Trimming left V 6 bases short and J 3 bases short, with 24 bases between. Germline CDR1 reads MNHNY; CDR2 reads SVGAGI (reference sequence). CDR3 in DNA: TGTGCCAGCAGACGAGGAGTAGGGACAAGCGCGTACAATCAGCCCCAGCATTTT. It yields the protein CASRRGVGTSAYNQPQHF.

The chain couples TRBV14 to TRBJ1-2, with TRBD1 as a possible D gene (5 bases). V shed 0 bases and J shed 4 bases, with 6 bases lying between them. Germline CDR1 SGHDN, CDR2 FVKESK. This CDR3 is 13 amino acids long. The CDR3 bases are TGTGCCAGCAGCCAAGACGACAGCTATGGCTACACCTTC. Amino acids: CASSQDDSYGYTF.

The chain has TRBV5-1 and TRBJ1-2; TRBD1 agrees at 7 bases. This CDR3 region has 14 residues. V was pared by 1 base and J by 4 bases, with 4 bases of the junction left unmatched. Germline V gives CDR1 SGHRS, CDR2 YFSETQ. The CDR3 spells CASSLSRGSYGYTF. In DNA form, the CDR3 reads TGCGCCAGCAGCTTGTCCAGGGGGTCCTATGGCTACACCTTC.

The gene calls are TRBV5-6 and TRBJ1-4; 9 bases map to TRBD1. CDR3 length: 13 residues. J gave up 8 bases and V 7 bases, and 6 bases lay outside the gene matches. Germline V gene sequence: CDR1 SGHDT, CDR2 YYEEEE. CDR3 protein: CASFGTGNEKLFF. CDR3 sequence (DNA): TGTGCCAGCTTCGGGACAGGGAACGAAAAACTGTTTTTT.

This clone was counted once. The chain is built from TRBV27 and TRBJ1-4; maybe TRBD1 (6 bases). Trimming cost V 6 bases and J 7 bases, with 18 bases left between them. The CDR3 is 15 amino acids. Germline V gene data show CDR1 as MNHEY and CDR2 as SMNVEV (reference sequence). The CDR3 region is CASSPRGRGGEKLFF. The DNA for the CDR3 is TGTGCCAGCAGCCCCCGCGGCAGGGGTGGTGAAAAACTGTTTTTT.

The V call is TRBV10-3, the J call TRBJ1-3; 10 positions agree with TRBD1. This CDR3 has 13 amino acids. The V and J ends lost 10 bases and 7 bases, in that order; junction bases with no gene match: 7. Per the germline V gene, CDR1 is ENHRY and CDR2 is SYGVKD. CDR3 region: CASRGQGRNTIYF. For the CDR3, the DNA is TGTGCCAGCCGGGGACAGGGGAGGAACACCATATATTTT.

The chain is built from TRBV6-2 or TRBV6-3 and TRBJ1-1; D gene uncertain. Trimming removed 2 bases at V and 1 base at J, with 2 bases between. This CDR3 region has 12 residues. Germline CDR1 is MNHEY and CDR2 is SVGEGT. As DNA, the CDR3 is TGTGCCAGCAGTTACCAGAACACTGAAGCTTTCTTT. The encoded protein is CASSYQNTEAFF.

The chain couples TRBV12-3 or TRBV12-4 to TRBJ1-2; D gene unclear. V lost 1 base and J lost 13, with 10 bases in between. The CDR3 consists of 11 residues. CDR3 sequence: CASSLGASLTF. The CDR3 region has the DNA TGTGCCAGCAGTTTAGGGGCCTCCCTCACCTTC.

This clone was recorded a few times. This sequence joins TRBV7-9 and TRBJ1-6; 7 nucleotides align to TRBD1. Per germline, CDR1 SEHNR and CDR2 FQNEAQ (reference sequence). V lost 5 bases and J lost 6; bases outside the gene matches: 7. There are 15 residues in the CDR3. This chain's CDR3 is CASSDGQVPNSPLHF. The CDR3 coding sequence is TGTGCCAGCAGCGATGGACAGGTTCCTAATTCACCCCTCCACTTT.

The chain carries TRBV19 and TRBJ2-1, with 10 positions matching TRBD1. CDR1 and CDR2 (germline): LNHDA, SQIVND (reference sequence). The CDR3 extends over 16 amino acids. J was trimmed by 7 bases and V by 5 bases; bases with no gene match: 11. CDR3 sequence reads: CASSPSRDRGGNEQFF. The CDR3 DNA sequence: TGTGCCAGTAGTCCCTCCCGGGACAGGGGAGGGAATGAGCAGTTCTTC. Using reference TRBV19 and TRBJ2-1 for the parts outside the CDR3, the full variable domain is DGGITQSPKYLFRKEGQNVTLSCEQNLNHDAMYWYRQDPGQGLRLIYYSQIVNDFQKGDIAEGYSVSREKKESFPLTVTSAQKNPTAFYLCASSPSRDRGGNEQFFGPGTRLTVL.

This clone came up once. The CDR3 sequence is CASSLDPGQGFGGYTF. As DNA, the CDR3 is TGTGCCAGCAGCTTAGACCCGGGACAGGGCTTCGGTGGCTACACCTTC. The V call is TRBV7-2, the J call TRBJ1-2, with 9 bases fitting TRBD1. The CDR3 has 16 amino acids. With V trimmed by 1 base and J by 7 bases, 10 bases remained unmatched. Germline assignment: CDR1 SGHTA and CDR2 FQGNSA.

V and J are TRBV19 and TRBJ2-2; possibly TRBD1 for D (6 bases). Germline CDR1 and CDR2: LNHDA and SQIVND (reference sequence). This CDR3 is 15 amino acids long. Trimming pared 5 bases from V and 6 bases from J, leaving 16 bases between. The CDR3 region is CASSPVTGLPGELFF. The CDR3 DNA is TGTGCCAGTAGTCCCGTAACAGGGCTACCCGGGGAGCTGTTTTTT. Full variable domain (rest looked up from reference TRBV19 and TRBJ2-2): DGGITQSPKYLFRKEGQNVTLSCEQNLNHDAMYWYRQDPGQGLRLIYYSQIVNDFQKGDIAEGYSVSREKKESFPLTVTSAQKNPTAFYLCASSPVTGLPGELFFGEGSRLTVL.

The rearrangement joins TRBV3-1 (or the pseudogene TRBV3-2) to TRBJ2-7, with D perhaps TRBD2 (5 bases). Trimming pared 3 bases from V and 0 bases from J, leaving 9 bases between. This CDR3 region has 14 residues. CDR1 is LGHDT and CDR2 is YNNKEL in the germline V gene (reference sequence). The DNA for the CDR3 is TGTGCCAGCAGCCAGGACTGGAGCTCCTACGAGCAGTACTTC. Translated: CASSQDWSSYEQYF.

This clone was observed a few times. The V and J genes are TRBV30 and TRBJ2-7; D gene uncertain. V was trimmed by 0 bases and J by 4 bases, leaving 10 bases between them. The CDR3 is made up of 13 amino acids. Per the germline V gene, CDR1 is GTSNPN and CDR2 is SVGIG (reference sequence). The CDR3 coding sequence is TGTGCCTGGAGTGTACAGTTAGAATACGAGCAGTACTTC. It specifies CAWSVQLEYEQYF. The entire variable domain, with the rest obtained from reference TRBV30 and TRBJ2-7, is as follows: SQTIHQWPATLVQPVGSPLSLECTVEGTSNPNLYWYRQAAGRGLQLLFYSVGIGQISSEVPQNLSASRPQDRQFILSSKKLLLSDSGFYLCAWSVQLEYEQYFGPGTRLTVT.

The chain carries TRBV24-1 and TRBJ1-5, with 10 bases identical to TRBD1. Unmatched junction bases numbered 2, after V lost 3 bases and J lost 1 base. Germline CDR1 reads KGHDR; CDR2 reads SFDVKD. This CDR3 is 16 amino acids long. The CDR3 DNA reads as TGTGCCACCAGTGATGTGGGACAGGGGAGCAATCAGCCCCAGCATTTT. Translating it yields CATSDVGQGSNQPQHF.

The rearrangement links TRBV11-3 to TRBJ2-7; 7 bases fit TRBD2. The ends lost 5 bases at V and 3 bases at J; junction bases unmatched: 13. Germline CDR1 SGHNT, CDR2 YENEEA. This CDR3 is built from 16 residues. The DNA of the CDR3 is TGTGCCAGCAGCCTCCTTTTAAGCGGGGAGGTCTACGAGCAGTACTTC. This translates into CASSLLLSGEVYEQYF.

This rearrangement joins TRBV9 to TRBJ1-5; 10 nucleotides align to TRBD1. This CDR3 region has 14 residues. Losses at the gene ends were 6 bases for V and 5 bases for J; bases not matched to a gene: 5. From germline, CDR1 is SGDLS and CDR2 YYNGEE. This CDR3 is CASTPGTGDQPQHF. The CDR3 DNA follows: TGTGCCAGCACCCCCGGGACAGGGGATCAGCCCCAGCATTTT.